The next 3 T cell receptor beta chains were all read from a single sample in a study of blood T cell repertoires in COVID-19. The method was immunoSEQ multiplex PCR; TCRdb's version includes in-frame clones alone and lacks a portion of them. The sample consists of around 100,000 clones, 91% of them appearing once. The sample taken for sequencing was peripheral blood. The receptor set was obtained from a man aged 18 to 35 with acute or convalescent COVID-19.

The chain has TRBV5-1 and TRBJ2-7; possible D gene TRBD2, 5 bases. V lost 5 bases to trimming and J lost 3 bases, with 18 bases between them. Germline values: CDR1 SGHRS, CDR2 YFSETQ. The CDR3 covers 15 residues. The CDR3 bases are TGCGCCAGCAGGAGGGTCCAGAACTTACTCTACGAGCAGTACTTC. Its translation: CASRRVQNLLYEQYF.

In its sample, this clone was seen once. The chain links TRBV11-2 to TRBJ1-3; 7 nucleotides match TRBD1. Germline V gives CDR1 SGHAT, CDR2 FQNNGV. Germline trimming cut 7 bases from V and 2 bases from J; bases unmatched to any gene: 5. The CDR3 sequence is 14 residues long. The CDR3 sequence: CASNVQGPGNTIYF. The CDR3 DNA sequence: TGTGCCAGCAACGTACAGGGGCCTGGAAACACCATATATTTT.

In its sample, this clone was seen once. The rearrangement links TRBV20-1 to TRBJ1-1; D unclear. Germline V CDR1 and CDR2: DFQATT, SNEGSKA (reference sequence). Trimming pared 3 bases from V and 6 bases from J, leaving 20 bases between. This CDR3 is 15 amino acids long. CDR3 bases: TGCAGTGCTAGTTCTGGGCCCGGGAACTTTGCTGAAGCTTTCTTT. This translates into CSASSGPGNFAEAFF.